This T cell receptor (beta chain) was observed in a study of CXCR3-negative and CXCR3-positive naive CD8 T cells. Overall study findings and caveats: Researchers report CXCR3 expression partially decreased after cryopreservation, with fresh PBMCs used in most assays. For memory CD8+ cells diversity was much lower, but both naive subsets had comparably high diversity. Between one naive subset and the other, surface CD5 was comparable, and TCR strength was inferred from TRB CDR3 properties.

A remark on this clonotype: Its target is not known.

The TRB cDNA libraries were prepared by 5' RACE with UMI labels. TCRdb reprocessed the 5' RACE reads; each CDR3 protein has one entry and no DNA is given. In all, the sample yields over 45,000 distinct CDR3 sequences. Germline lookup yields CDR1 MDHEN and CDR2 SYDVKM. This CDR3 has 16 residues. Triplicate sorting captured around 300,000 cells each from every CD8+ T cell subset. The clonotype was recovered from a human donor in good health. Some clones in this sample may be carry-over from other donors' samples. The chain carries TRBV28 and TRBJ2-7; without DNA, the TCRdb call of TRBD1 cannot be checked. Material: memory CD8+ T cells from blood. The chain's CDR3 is CASSSWTGGASYEQYF. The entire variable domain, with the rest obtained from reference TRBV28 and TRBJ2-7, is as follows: DVKVTQSSRYLVKRTGEKVFLECVQDMDHENMFWYRQDPGLGLRLIYFSYDVKMKEKGDIPEGYSVSREKKERFSLILESASTNQTSMYLCASSSWTGGASYEQYFGPGTRLTVT.